Presented here are 6 T cell receptor beta chains from one specimen sequenced in a study of blood T cell repertoires in COVID-19. Assay: immunoSEQ multiplex PCR; the TCRdb copy retains only in-frame clones and omits some. The sample includes hundreds of thousands of clones, 85% to 90% seen only once; the top ten take roughly 2%. Sequencing input: PBMCs or T cells enriched from blood (not recorded which). Source of these receptors: a woman aged 60-70 years in a cohort exposed to, infected with or recovered from COVID-19 (not recorded which).

The chain couples TRBV21-1 to TRBJ1-5; the table gives TRBD1 as D, unverified against the DNA. TRBV21-1 is a listed pseudogene. CDR3 length equals 18 residues. The DNA for the CDR3 is TGTGCCAGCAGCAAAGTGGACAGGGAAGGGGATAGCAATCAGCCCCAGCATTTT. It encodes CASSKVDREGDSNQPQHF.

The rearrangement links TRBV7-2 to TRBJ1-1; D is undetermined. The CDR3 loop spans 16 amino acids. CDR1 is SGHTA, CDR2 FQGNSA, per germline. Trimming removed 5 bases from V and 1 base from J, with 17 bases in between. In nucleotides, the CDR3 is TGTGCCAGCAGCCCCGCGGCGGATACATCGAACACTGAAGCTTTCTTT. Translating it yields CASSPAADTSNTEAFF.

The V gene is TRBV7-3, the J gene TRBJ2-5; 9 nucleotides align to TRBD2. V gave up 2 bases and J gave up 4 bases; unmatched junction bases: 5. There are 15 residues in the CDR3. Looked up from germline, CDR1 is SGHTA and CDR2 is FQGTGA. The CDR3 nucleotides read TGTGCCAGCAGCTTATCAGCTAGCGGGATAGAGACCCAGTACTTC. Amino acid sequence: CASSLSASGIETQYF. The full variable domain, with the rest looked up from reference TRBV7-3 and TRBJ2-5, is GAGVSQTPSNKVTEKGKYVELRCDPISGHTALYWYRQSLGQGPEFLIYFQGTGAADDSGLPNDRFFAVRPEGSVSTLKIQRTERGDSAVYLCASSLSASGIETQYFGPGTRLLVL.

The gene calls are TRBV5-6 and TRBJ1-1; D remains ambiguous. The V end was cut by 2 bases, the J end by 2 bases, with 13 bases between. Germline V gives CDR1 SGHDT, CDR2 YYEEEE. CDR3 length: 15 residues. The CDR3 sequence is CASSLNAGKNTEAFF. The CDR3 region has the DNA TGTGCCAGCAGCTTAAACGCAGGTAAAAACACTGAAGCTTTCTTT.

V is TRBV19 and J is TRBJ1-2; 7 bases fit TRBD1. Trimming cost V 6 bases and J 2 bases; bases outside gene matches: 15. This CDR3 has 17 amino acids. CDR1 LNHDA and CDR2 SQIVND come from the germline V gene (reference sequence). This chain's CDR3 is CASSPGTVRDLNYGYTF. CDR3 DNA: TGTGCCAGTAGCCCCGGGACAGTGCGCGACTTGAACTATGGCTACACCTTC.

This chain uses TRBV7-2 with TRBJ2-1, with 10 bases fitting TRBD2. This CDR3 comprises 16 residues. Trimming removed 5 bases from V and 8 bases from J; junction bases left unmatched: 12. Germline V gives CDR1 SGHTA, CDR2 FQGNSA. The CDR3 here is CASSPFLAGVMYEQFF. DNA of the CDR3: TGTGCCAGCAGCCCTTTCCTAGCGGGAGTTATGTATGAGCAGTTCTTC.